This T cell receptor (beta chain) was observed in a study of T cell responses to AZD1222 COVID-19 vaccine. This CDR3 comprises 16 residues. CDR1 is MNHEY, CDR2 SMNVEV, per germline (reference sequence). The V gene lost 2 bases and the J gene lost 5 bases, with 13 bases spanning the gap. This table comes from immunoSEQ multiplex PCR, and its TCRdb copy is limited to in-frame clones, with some not included. The sample consists of 95,000 to 100,000 clones, 88% of them appearing once. This TCR was sampled from an adult who received the AZD1222 COVID-19 vaccine. This specimen was peripheral blood, taken 28 days after the second AZD1222 dose. The chain uses TRBV27 and TRBJ1-6, with D possibly TRBD1 on 5 matching bases. The chain's CDR3 is CASSLGGAGNNSPLHF. The CDR3 coding sequence is TGTGCCAGCAGTTTAGGTGGGGCAGGGAATAATTCACCCCTCCACTTT.